This TCR beta chain was sequenced during a study of T cells after yellow fever vaccination. This CDR3 spans 17 amino acids. The germline gives CDR1 SGHKS, CDR2 YYEKEE (reference sequence). V was pared by 3 bases and J by 5 bases, with 18 bases between. Each CDR3 protein gets one entry after TCRdb re-called the 5' RACE reads with MiXCR. This sample has about 510,000 distinct CDR3 sequences; 21% occur once, and the top ten carry 16%. Source: PBMCs, taken about 21 days after the first yellow fever vaccination. This chain links TRBV5-5 with TRBJ1-6; D is possibly TRBD1 (6 bases). This TCR derives from a man between 18 and 35 years old who received the YFV17D yellow fever vaccine. The CDR3 is CASSSYRAALDNSPLHF. CDR3 bases: TGTGCCAGCAGCTCCTACAGGGCCGCGTTGGATAATTCACCCCTCCACTTT. Complete variable domain (other parts from reference TRBV5-5 and TRBJ1-6): DAGVTQSPTHLIKTRGQQVTLRCSPISGHKSVSWYQQVLGQGPQFIFQYYEKEERGRGNFPDRFSARQFPNYSSELNVNALLLGDSALYLCASSSYRAALDNSPLHFGNGTRLTVT.